Listed below are T cell receptor beta chains from one sample, sequenced in a study of cytomegalovirus exposure and HLA in healthy donors. The protocol was immunoSEQ multiplex PCR, while the TCRdb copy is restricted to in-frame clones and leaves out a portion. The sample comprises approximately 150,000 clones, 60% to 85% of which are singletons, and approximately 13% rests with the top ten. The sequenced sample consisted of PBMCs. These receptors were collected from a man aged 35 to 55 in good health and CMV-seropositive. Each CDR3 is given with its conserved first and last residue. Each record gives: D gene, V gene, J gene, CDR3 length, clone size, CDR3 protein, CDR3 DNA. A D gene is named only where the DNA matches it firmly. Only part of the rows carry a size: once, few, many, or a class if the clone is expanded.

d_call: TRBD2; v_call: TRBV4-1; j_call: TRBJ2-3; cdr3_length: 20; clone_size: NA; cdr3_aa: CASSQKAAAGARASTDTQYF; cdr3_nt: TGCGCCAGCAGCCAAAAAGCTGCCGCGGGAGCTCGGGCTAGCACAGATACGCAGTATTTT
d_call: TRBD2; v_call: TRBV6-1; j_call: TRBJ2-7; cdr3_length: 15; clone_size: NA; cdr3_aa: CASSEGLAGVYEQYF; cdr3_nt: TGTGCCAGCAGCGAGGGACTAGCGGGAGTCTACGAGCAGTACTTC
d_call: TRBD1; v_call: TRBV5-4; j_call: TRBJ1-5; cdr3_length: 15; clone_size: few; cdr3_aa: CASSLGGYSNQPQHF; cdr3_nt: TGTGCCAGCAGCTTAGGGGGCTATAGCAATCAGCCCCAGCATTTT
d_call: NA; v_call: TRBV7-2; j_call: TRBJ1-2; cdr3_length: 12; clone_size: NA; cdr3_aa: CASSPRDYGYTF; cdr3_nt: TGTGCCAGCAGCCCCAGGGACTATGGCTACACCTTC
d_call: NA; v_call: TRBV7-9; j_call: TRBJ1-5; cdr3_length: 12; clone_size: NA; cdr3_aa: CASSPSDQPQHF; cdr3_nt: TGTGCCAGCAGTCCCTCGGATCAGCCCCAGCATTTT
d_call: NA; v_call: TRBV30; j_call: TRBJ2-1; cdr3_length: 13; clone_size: NA; cdr3_aa: CAWEQGTDNEQFF; cdr3_nt: TGTGCCTGGGAACAGGGGACTGACAATGAGCAGTTCTTC
d_call: TRBD1; v_call: TRBV5-1; j_call: TRBJ2-1; cdr3_length: 13; clone_size: NA; cdr3_aa: CASNDRGHDEQFF; cdr3_nt: TGCGCCAGCAACGACAGGGGGCATGATGAGCAGTTCTTC
d_call: TRBD2; v_call: TRBV5-6; j_call: TRBJ2-5; cdr3_length: 16; clone_size: NA; cdr3_aa: CASSFGGGRVRETQYF; cdr3_nt: TGTGCCAGCAGCTTTGGGGGCGGGAGGGTCCGGGAGACCCAGTACTTC
d_call: TRBD1; v_call: TRBV12-5; j_call: TRBJ2-7; cdr3_length: 14; clone_size: NA; cdr3_aa: CASGFLTGDYEQYF; cdr3_nt: TGTGCTAGTGGTTTCCTCACAGGGGACTACGAGCAGTACTTC
d_call: NA; v_call: TRBV18; j_call: TRBJ2-7; cdr3_length: 14; clone_size: NA; cdr3_aa: CASSPRESPYEQYF; cdr3_nt: TGTGCCAGCTCACCGAGAGAGTCTCCCTACGAGCAGTACTTC
d_call: NA; v_call: TRBV10-1; j_call: TRBJ1-3; cdr3_length: 15; clone_size: NA; cdr3_aa: CASSPTASSGNTIYF; cdr3_nt: TGCGCCAGCAGTCCCACAGCCTCCTCTGGAAACACCATATATTTT
d_call: NA; v_call: TRBV5-1; j_call: TRBJ2-7; cdr3_length: 15; clone_size: NA; cdr3_aa: CASSLLAGVSSEQYF; cdr3_nt: TGCGCCAGCAGCTTACTCGCAGGCGTCTCCTCCGAGCAGTACTTC
d_call: NA; v_call: TRBV7-9; j_call: TRBJ2-1; cdr3_length: 15; clone_size: NA; cdr3_aa: CASSLAEVSYNEQFF; cdr3_nt: TGTGCCAGCAGCTTAGCGGAGGTGTCCTACAATGAGCAGTTCTTC
d_call: NA; v_call: TRBV7-2; j_call: TRBJ1-3; cdr3_length: 15; clone_size: NA; cdr3_aa: CASSPGGMGKNTIYF; cdr3_nt: TGTGCCAGCAGTCCCGGCGGGATGGGGAAAAACACCATATATTTT
d_call: NA; v_call: TRBV2; j_call: TRBJ2-2; cdr3_length: 14; clone_size: once; cdr3_aa: CASRRQPNTGELFF; cdr3_nt: TGTGCCAGCCGACGACAGCCCAACACCGGGGAGCTGTTTTTT
d_call: TRBD1; v_call: TRBV9; j_call: TRBJ2-1; cdr3_length: 15; clone_size: few; cdr3_aa: CASSSRGTGYNEQFF; cdr3_nt: TGTGCCAGCAGCTCGCGGGGGACAGGGTACAATGAGCAGTTCTTC
d_call: NA; v_call: TRBV29-1; j_call: TRBJ2-1; cdr3_length: 16; clone_size: NA; cdr3_aa: CSVEDLQGRSYNEQFF; cdr3_nt: TGCAGCGTTGAAGATCTTCAGGGTAGGTCCTACAATGAGCAGTTCTTC
d_call: TRBD1; v_call: TRBV5-1; j_call: TRBJ2-6; cdr3_length: 16; clone_size: NA; cdr3_aa: CASSLAGQAGANVLTF; cdr3_nt: TGCGCCAGCAGCTTGGCGGGACAGGCTGGGGCCAACGTCCTGACTTTC
d_call: TRBD2; v_call: TRBV28; j_call: TRBJ2-1; cdr3_length: 19; clone_size: NA; cdr3_aa: CASSLGGLAGGRRYNEQFF; cdr3_nt: TGTGCCAGCAGTTTAGGGGGACTAGCGGGAGGGCGTCGCTACAATGAGCAGTTCTTC
d_call: NA; v_call: TRBV4-1; j_call: TRBJ1-1; cdr3_length: 15; clone_size: few; cdr3_aa: CASSRPDRMNTEAFF; cdr3_nt: TGCGCCAGCAGCCGCCCAGACAGGATGAACACTGAAGCTTTCTTT
d_call: NA; v_call: TRBV14; j_call: TRBJ2-7; cdr3_length: 13; clone_size: NA; cdr3_aa: CASSSQGRYEQYF; cdr3_nt: TGTGCCAGCAGCTCGCAGGGGCGGTACGAGCAGTACTTC
d_call: NA; v_call: TRBV7-9; j_call: TRBJ1-5; cdr3_length: 17; clone_size: NA; cdr3_aa: CASSLGGRGVSNQPQHF; cdr3_nt: TGTGCCAGCAGCTTAGGGGGGAGGGGGGTTAGCAATCAGCCCCAGCATTTT
d_call: NA; v_call: TRBV2; j_call: TRBJ2-5; cdr3_length: 14; clone_size: NA; cdr3_aa: CASQPRGAGETQYF; cdr3_nt: TGTGCCAGCCAACCCAGGGGCGCGGGAGAGACCCAGTACTTC